This T cell receptor (beta chain) comes out of a study of PD-L1 blockade in urothelial cancer. Study background: When patients started atezolizumab in the mid-2010s, it was given at 1,200 mg intravenously every 3 weeks.

TCRdb's copy holds only in-frame clones and misses some; the assay was immunoSEQ multiplex PCR. This sample has around 50,000 clones, with about 85% found just once. This clone was seen only a few times. The sample holds other DNA sequences that translate to the same CDR3. Time point denoted: peripheral blood 6 weeks after treatment start. Locally advanced or metastatic urothelial carcinoma was present in patients. Sample contribution per patient ranged from 1 to 8, covering pretreatment and on-treatment. This CDR3 has 15 amino acids. V lost 6 bases, J lost 0 bases, and 5 bases stayed unmatched. CDR1 and CDR2 from the germline V gene are LNHDA and SQIVND (reference sequence).

The source is a man aged 50 to 59 with urothelial cancer. The specimen comprised PBMCs, sampled around atezolizumab (anti-PD-L1) treatment. The genes are TRBV19 and TRBJ1-5; 7 nucleotides agree with TRBD1. The chain's CDR3 is CASRGRDSSNQPQHF. CDR3 coding DNA: TGTGCCAGTAGAGGCCGGGACAGTAGCAATCAGCCCCAGCATTTT.